This paragraph reports one T cell receptor beta chain. The antigen is unknown. V was clipped by 4 bases and J by 6 bases; unmatched bases: 8. CDR3 length: 17 residues. Germline CDR1 reads MNHNS; CDR2 reads SASEGT. The data are from a study of beta chain features in type 1 diabetes. The authors reverse transcribed all of the isolated RNA, so sequencing captured expressed TCRB transcripts. Profiling relied on immunoSEQ multiplex PCR, and the TCRdb table lists in-frame clones only, not all of them. The sample has under 450,000 clones; roughly 15% are singletons. Regarding the study as a whole: For patients and controls alike, PCR might favor shorter templates to the same degree.

One heparinised draw, averaging around 120 mL, was taken per donor. This TCR came from a woman aged 18-30 years in good health. The chain couples TRBV6-1 to TRBJ2-4; 14 bases agree with TRBD2. Sequenced sample: naive CD4+ T cells from blood. The CDR3 DNA follows: TGTGCCAGCAGTGCGATCCGACTAGCGGGAGGGAGAAACATTCAGTACTTC. It yields the protein CASSAIRLAGGRNIQYF.